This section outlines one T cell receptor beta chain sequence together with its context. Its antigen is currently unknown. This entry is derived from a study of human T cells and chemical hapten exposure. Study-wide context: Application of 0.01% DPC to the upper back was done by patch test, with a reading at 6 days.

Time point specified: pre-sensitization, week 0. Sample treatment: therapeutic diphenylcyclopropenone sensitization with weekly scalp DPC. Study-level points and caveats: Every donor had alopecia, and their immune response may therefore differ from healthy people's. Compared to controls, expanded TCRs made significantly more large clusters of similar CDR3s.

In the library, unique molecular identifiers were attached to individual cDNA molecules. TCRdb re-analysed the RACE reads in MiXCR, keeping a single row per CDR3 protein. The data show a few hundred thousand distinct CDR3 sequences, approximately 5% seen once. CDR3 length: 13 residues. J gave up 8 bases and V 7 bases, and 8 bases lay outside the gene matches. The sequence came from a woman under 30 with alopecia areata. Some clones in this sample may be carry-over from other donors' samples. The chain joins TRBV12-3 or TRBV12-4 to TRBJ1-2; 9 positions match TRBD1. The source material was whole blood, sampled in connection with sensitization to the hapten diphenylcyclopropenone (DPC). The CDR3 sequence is CASTLQGARGYTF. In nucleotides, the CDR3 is TGTGCCAGCACCCTACAGGGGGCAAGAGGCTACACCTTC.